The 31 T cell receptor beta chains listed next were all sequenced from one sample in a study of response to subunit inactivated influenza vaccine. Via MiXCR, TCRdb re-called the RT-PCR reads, giving one row per CDR3 protein. The data show 500,000 to 600,000 distinct CDR3 sequences, with approximately 7.1% seen just once and 10% to 15% held by the top ten. The material was PBMCs from blood, obtained around 2 years after vaccination. These receptors were obtained from a man aged 45-69 years who received an inactivated influenza vaccine.

This clonotype showed up many times. The V call is TRBV5-1, the J call TRBJ2-7, with TRBD1 identical over 7 bases. There are 14 residues in the CDR3. CDR1 and CDR2 from the germline V gene are SGHRS and YFSETQ. V shed 0 bases and J 2 bases; nucleotides not matched to a gene: 2. Written as DNA, the CDR3 is TGCGCCAGCAGCTTGGGACAGGGTGCCTACGAGCAGTACTTC. It translates to CASSLGQGAYEQYF. The full variable domain, its missing parts supplied by reference TRBV5-1 and TRBJ2-7, is KAGVTQTPRYLIKTRGQQVTLSCSPISGHRSVSWYQQTPGQGLQFLFEYFSETQRNKGNFPGRFSGRQFSNSRSEMNVSTLELGDSALYLCASSLGQGAYEQYFGPGTRLTVT.

The J gene is TRBJ1-1, the V gene TRBV5-1, with D perhaps matching TRBD1 (5 bases). Germline V gene sequence: CDR1 SGHRS, CDR2 YFSETQ. V was cut by 0 bases and J by 5 bases, with 20 bases left in between. The length of the CDR3 is 17 residues. The CDR3 DNA reads TGCGCCAGCAGCTTGGCGCCAGGGTTCGCGGAAGGAACTGAAGCTTTCTTT. Amino acids: CASSLAPGFAEGTEAFF.

This chain connects TRBV27 to TRBJ2-7, with TRBD1 identical over 12 bases. V was pared by 1 base and J by 7 bases, with 8 bases of the junction left unmatched. CDR3 length: 16 amino acids. Germline V gene data show CDR1 as MNHEY and CDR2 as SMNVEV (reference sequence). CDR3 in amino acids: CASSLLVGQGAWEQYF. The CDR3 nucleotides are TGTGCCAGCAGTTTATTGGTGGGACAGGGGGCTTGGGAGCAGTACTTC.

This clonotype was detected a few times. The V call is TRBV12-3 or TRBV12-4, the J call TRBJ1-5; 8 nucleotides align to TRBD1. CDR3 length: 16 amino acids. V shed 0 bases and J 3 bases; nucleotides not matched to a gene: 4. DNA of the CDR3: TGTGCCAGCAGTTTAGCGGGGGACAGGAACAATCAGCCCCAGCATTTT. Protein sequence: CASSLAGDRNNQPQHF.

To note about this clonotype: This may arise from a read error, as a much more abundant clone is one base away. The chain links TRBV7-2 to TRBJ1-4; D remains ambiguous. This CDR3 region has 14 residues. Germline CDR1 reads SGHTA; CDR2 reads FQGNSA. CDR3 amino acids: CASSIAPTSEKLFF. CDR3 nucleotide sequence: TGTGCCAGCAGCATAGCTCCAACGTCGGAAAAACTGTTTTTT.

This clonotype was observed many times. The chain recombines TRBV5-1 with TRBJ2-2; perhaps TRBD1 as D (6 bases). V gave up 4 bases and J gave up 4 bases, with 17 bases separating them. The CDR3 has 16 amino acids. CDR1 is SGHRS, CDR2 YFSETQ, per germline. CDR3 nucleotides: TGCGCCAGCAGCGAGGTTGCAGGGGCTCTCACCGGGGAGCTGTTTTTT. Translation gives CASSEVAGALTGELFF. The full variable domain, in which reference TRBV5-1 and TRBJ2-2 provide the parts outside the CDR3, is KAGVTQTPRYLIKTRGQQVTLSCSPISGHRSVSWYQQTPGQGLQFLFEYFSETQRNKGNFPGRFSGRQFSNSRSEMNVSTLELGDSALYLCASSEVAGALTGELFFGEGSRLTVL.

This chain joins TRBV20-1 and TRBJ2-2; 7 positions match TRBD1. After removal of 2 bases from V and 0 bases from J, the junction contained 6 bases not matched to a gene. CDR1 and CDR2 from the germline V gene are DFQATT and SNEGSKA (reference sequence). This CDR3 contains 16 residues. The CDR3 is CSARPDRVANTGELFF. The CDR3 nucleotides read TGCAGTGCTAGACCCGACAGGGTCGCGAACACCGGGGAGCTGTTTTTT.

The chain employs TRBV9 and TRBJ2-3, with 10 bases aligning to TRBD2. Germline V gene lookup returns CDR1 SGDLS and CDR2 YYNGEE. The V and J ends lost 0 bases and 4 bases, in that order; junction bases with no gene match: 8. The CDR3 totals 17 residues. The CDR3 is CASSVAVLAGAADTQYF. DNA of the CDR3: TGTGCCAGCAGCGTAGCCGTGCTAGCGGGAGCGGCAGATACGCAGTATTTT.

This clonotype was counted a few times. The rearrangement joins TRBV6-2 or TRBV6-3 to TRBJ1-4; TRBD1 aligns across 7 bases. This CDR3 spans 20 amino acids. Germline V CDR1 and CDR2: MNHEY, SVGEGT. V trimming: 6 bases; J trimming: 0 bases; junction bases outside the gene matches: 19. The CDR3 sequence is CASSGDSGVFLKTTNEKLFF. DNA of the CDR3: TGTGCCAGCAGCGGGGACAGTGGGGTTTTTCTCAAGACAACTAATGAAAAACTGTTTTTT.

A note on this clonotype: This may come from a read error, since a much larger clone is one base off. The chain has TRBV15 and TRBJ2-2; 9 bases agree with TRBD2. The J segment lost 4 bases and the V segment lost 0 bases, leaving 6 bases of the junction unmatched. CDR3 size: 17 residues. Germline V gene data show CDR1 as LNHNV and CDR2 as YYDKDF (reference sequence). CDR3 sequence: CATSRDRLAGITGELFF. In DNA form, the CDR3 reads TGTGCCACCAGCAGAGATCGGCTAGCGGGAATCACCGGGGAGCTGTTTTTT.

The gene calls are TRBV7-2 and TRBJ2-1; 11 nucleotides agree with TRBD2. CDR1 and CDR2 (germline): SGHTA, FQGNSA. This CDR3 has 15 amino acids. Germline trimming cut 3 bases from V and 6 bases from J; bases unmatched to any gene: 4. CDR3 nucleotides: TGTGCCAGCAGCTTGACTAGCGGGAAGGTCAATGAGCAGTTCTTC. Protein sequence: CASSLTSGKVNEQFF.

The chain recombines TRBV10-3 with TRBJ1-1; D is ambiguous. There are 14 residues in the CDR3. Germline V gives CDR1 ENHRY, CDR2 SYGVKD. With 2 bases removed from V and 5 bases from J, the gap between germline ends came to 12 bases. The CDR3 coding sequence is TGTGCCATCAGTGAGATCGGGGAAGTGACTGAAGCTTTCTTT. Translating gives CAISEIGEVTEAFF.

The chain recombines TRBV7-2 with TRBJ2-3; 11 positions agree with TRBD2. This CDR3 comprises 16 residues. Per the germline V gene, CDR1 is SGHTA and CDR2 is FQGNSA. V shed 6 bases, J shed 5 bases, and the junction held 10 bases outside the gene matches. The CDR3 DNA is TGTGCCAGCAGTCCGACACTAGCGGGAGTAGGAGATACGCAGTATTTT. Translated, it gives CASSPTLAGVGDTQYF.

This chain uses TRBV12-3 or TRBV12-4 with TRBJ2-1; 8 bases line up with TRBD1. This CDR3 has 14 residues. Losses at the gene ends were 6 bases for V and 9 bases for J; bases not matched to a gene: 10. CDR3 nucleotides: TGTGCCAGCAGCCAGGACAGGGACGGTAGTGAGCAGTTCTTC. As protein: CASSQDRDGSEQFF.

The chain employs TRBV7-9 and TRBJ2-1, with 7 bases matching TRBD1. With V trimmed by 4 bases and J by 9 bases, 6 bases remained unmatched. The CDR3 totals 13 residues. CDR1 SEHNR and CDR2 FQNEAQ come from the germline V gene (reference sequence). CDR3 amino acids: CASSYDRDREQFF. The CDR3 DNA reads as TGTGCCAGCAGCTACGACAGGGACCGTGAGCAGTTCTTC.

J is TRBJ1-6 and V is TRBV5-5; 9 bases line up with TRBD1. Germline V gene lookup returns CDR1 SGHKS and CDR2 YYEKEE (reference sequence). Losses at the gene ends were 5 bases for V and 2 bases for J; bases not matched to a gene: 8. The CDR3 has 17 residues. CDR3 bases: TGTGCCAGCAGTTCGGGGACAGGGCATGCCTATAATTCACCCCTCCACTTT. Its translation is CASSSGTGHAYNSPLHF.

In its sample, this clonotype was seen a few times. The rearrangement links TRBV10-3 to TRBJ2-7; D is unresolved. The germline V gene has CDR1 ENHRY and CDR2 SYGVKD. Between the trimmed V and J ends, which lost 2 bases and 0 bases, there was a span of 5 bases. This CDR3 is built from 13 residues. The CDR3 sequence: CAISEKVSYEQYF. For the CDR3, the DNA is TGTGCCATCAGTGAGAAGGTCTCCTACGAGCAGTACTTC.

The chain employs TRBV5-1 and TRBJ2-5; the match to TRBD1 covers 7 bases. Germline CDR1 reads SGHRS; CDR2 reads YFSETQ. V shed 6 bases, J shed 5 bases, and the junction held 7 bases outside the gene matches. This CDR3 has 13 amino acids. CDR3 nucleotide sequence: TGCGCCAGCACTTTAACAGGGGTGGAGACCCAGTACTTC. Its translation is CASTLTGVETQYF.

This clonotype was detected many times. The V call is TRBV7-9, the J call TRBJ2-3; no reliable D call. CDR1 is SEHNR, CDR2 FQNEAQ, per germline (reference sequence). Trimming took 0 bases from V and 6 from J, leaving 4 bases between them. This CDR3 region has 12 residues. CDR3 sequence (DNA): TGTGCCAGCAGCTTAGCTCACGATACGCAGTATTTT. Amino acids: CASSLAHDTQYF.

This CDR3 reads CSARVKGGTSYYEQYF. In DNA form, the CDR3 reads TGCAGTGCTAGAGTAAAAGGCGGGACTAGCTATTACGAGCAGTACTTC. The chain uses TRBV20-1 and TRBJ2-7; 9 bases align to TRBD2. V dropped 1 base and J dropped 4; count of bases not matched to a gene: 11. The CDR3 sequence is 16 residues long. The germline V gene encodes CDR1 DFQATT and CDR2 SNEGSKA (reference sequence).

This clonotype turned up a few times. This sequence joins TRBV3-1 and TRBJ1-6; 8 bases are shared with TRBD1. The CDR3 is 14 amino acids. Germline CDR1 LGHDT, CDR2 YNNKEL (reference sequence). J lost 9 bases, V lost 1 base, and 2 bases had no gene match. The CDR3 bases are TGTGCCAGCAGCCAAGGACAGGGGAGTTCACCCCTCCACTTT. Its protein product is CASSQGQGSSPLHF.

This clonotype was detected a few times. The chain uses TRBV3-1 and TRBJ1-6, with a weak D call TRBD1 (6 bases). Looked up from germline, CDR1 is LGHDT and CDR2 is YNNKEL (reference sequence). CDR3 length: 14 residues. V lost 4 bases, J lost 6 bases, and 10 bases lay in between. The CDR3 nucleotides are TGTGCCAGCAGCCGGGGGCTAACTAATTCACCCCTCCACTTT. Protein: CASSRGLTNSPLHF.

J is TRBJ2-5 and V is TRBV14; 7 nucleotides align to TRBD1. There are 14 residues in the CDR3. Germline CDR1 SGHDN, CDR2 FVKESK. Trimming at V came to 4 bases and at J to 3 bases, leaving 5 bases not matched to a gene. The CDR3 region is CASSLRDSEETQYF. Here the CDR3 DNA reads TGTGCCAGCAGCCTCCGGGACAGCGAAGAGACCCAGTACTTC.

This chain joins TRBV7-2 and TRBJ2-5; D remains unclear. Trimming removed 2 bases at V and 4 bases at J, with 14 bases between. CDR1 SGHTA and CDR2 FQGNSA come from the germline V gene. This CDR3 comprises 15 residues. CDR3 protein: CASSLRSGSRETQYF. CDR3 coding DNA: TGTGCCAGCAGCTTACGATCGGGTTCGCGAGAGACCCAGTACTTC.

This chain links TRBV15 with TRBJ2-3; D gene unclear. This CDR3 contains 14 residues. Germline CDR1 is LNHNV and CDR2 is YYDKDF (reference sequence). The V end was cut by 0 bases, the J end by 4 bases, with 8 bases between. The DNA of the CDR3 is TGTGCCACCAGCAGAGATCGAGAGGCAGATACGCAGTATTTT. Its translation is CATSRDREADTQYF.

This clonotype was found many times. The chain has TRBV7-2 and TRBJ1-2, with D hard to call. The germline V gene has CDR1 SGHTA and CDR2 FQGNSA. The ends were cut back, 6 bases at V and 5 bases at J, with 22 bases in the middle. The CDR3 is made up of 16 amino acids. The CDR3 nucleotides are TGTGCCAGCAGTCTGGATTTCCGGGGTTTTTCTTATGGCTACACCTTC. Residues: CASSLDFRGFSYGYTF.

The gene calls are TRBV2 and TRBJ2-3; D is possibly TRBD2 (6 bases). The CDR3 length is 15 residues. V shed 1 base and J shed 6 bases, with 14 bases lying between them. In germline, CDR1 is SNHLY, CDR2 FYNNEI. The CDR3 DNA sequence: TGTGCCAGCAGTGAAGTCCTCTCGGGGAGGGATACGCAGTATTTT. This codes for CASSEVLSGRDTQYF.

This clonotype was picked up many times. The chain recombines TRBV12-3 or TRBV12-4 with TRBJ2-1; either TRBD1 or TRBD2 may supply D (5 bases each). The CDR3 runs 15 residues. V lost 2 bases, J lost 5 bases, and 13 bases lay in between. The CDR3 loop reads CASSLIFGTDNEQFF. CDR3 coding DNA: TGTGCCAGCAGTTTAATATTCGGGACCGACAATGAGCAGTTCTTC.

This clonotype has a count of ten or more. V usage is TRBV12-3 or TRBV12-4 and J usage is TRBJ2-1, with a weak D call TRBD1 (6 bases). The V gene lost 6 bases and the J gene lost 0 bases, with 18 bases spanning the gap. The CDR3 runs to 17 residues. The CDR3 bases are TGTGCCAGCAGATCAAGGCCCAGGGGCAGCTCCTACAATGAGCAGTTCTTC. This gives the protein CASRSRPRGSSYNEQFF.

This clonotype was recorded a few times. This chain connects TRBV20-1 to TRBJ2-5; D assignment may be TRBD1 or TRBD2 (5 bases each). CDR3 length equals 13 residues. With 1 base removed from V and 5 bases from J, the gap between germline ends came to 11 bases. Germline CDR1 DFQATT, CDR2 SNEGSKA (reference sequence). The CDR3 DNA sequence: TGCAGTGCTAGAGTAACGGGACGGGAGACCCAGTACTTC. This sequence encodes CSARVTGRETQYF.

There are a few counts of this clonotype. The chain uses TRBV18 and TRBJ2-7, with 7 nucleotides matching TRBD1. CDR3 length: 13 residues. In germline, CDR1 is KGHSH, CDR2 LQKENI. Unmatched junction bases numbered 5, after V lost 4 bases and J lost 5 bases. The CDR3 protein is CASSQGARHEQYF. The CDR3, as DNA: TGTGCCAGCTCACAGGGGGCCCGCCACGAGCAGTACTTC.